This is a list of T cell receptor beta chains from one sample in a study of Ad26.COV2.S vaccination and SARS-CoV-2 variants. Libraries were prepared by immunoSEQ multiplex PCR; TCRdb keeps only in-frame clonotypes and omits some of them. Among some 410,000 clones listed, about 90% were seen once. Here the sequenced sample was peripheral blood, taken in a trial of Ad26.COV2.S vaccine versus placebo. The receptors were sampled from a person aged 18-60 years who received the Ad26.COV2.S COVID-19 vaccine or a placebo. The CDR3 runs from the conserved cysteine through the conserved F or W. D genes are given only for firm matches. The size field is filled for only some rows; it gives once, few, many or a size class.

abundance	v_gene	j_gene	d_gene	len	CDR3nt	CDR3aa
once	TRBV5-4	TRBJ1-6	-	15	TGTGCCAGCAGCTTGGGGGCAGGGAATAATTCACCCCTCCACTTT	CASSLGAGNNSPLHF
-	TRBV7-9	TRBJ1-1	-	15	TGTGCCAGCAGCTTGGGTTGGGGAAAGAACACTGAAGCTTTCTTT	CASSLGWGKNTEAFF
-	TRBV4-3	TRBJ1-2	-	15	TGCGCCAGCAGCCAAGATACCAGAGCTAACTATGGCTACACCTTC	CASSQDTRANYGYTF
-	TRBV19	TRBJ2-7	TRBD1	14	TGTGCCAGTAGTGCTTCCGGGACAGCCTACGAGCAGTACTTC	CASSASGTAYEQYF
-	TRBV7-8	TRBJ2-3	TRBD1	17	TGTGCCAGCAGCTTAAGGTACCAGGACAGGGTCACAGATACGCAGTATTTT	CASSLRYQDRVTDTQYF
-	TRBV30	TRBJ1-2	TRBD1	15	TGTGCCTGGAGTTTAACAGGGGTTCTTTGGGATGGCTACACCTTC	CAWSLTGVLWDGYTF
-	TRBV12-3/TRBV12-4	TRBJ1-2	-	13	TGTGCCAGTCTCCTCACGCGAGGCTATGGCTACACCTTC	CASLLTRGYGYTF
-	TRBV7-2	TRBJ2-7	TRBD1	15	TGTGCCAGCAGCTCCGGACAGGGGCGGTCGTACGAGCAGTACTTC	CASSSGQGRSYEQYF
-	TRBV9	TRBJ2-1	-	18	TGTGCCAGCAGCGTAGCTGAGGTTTGGACCGGAGGGATCCAAGAGCAGTTCTTC	CASSVAEVWTGGIQEQFF
-	TRBV18	TRBJ2-7	TRBD2	16	TGTGCCAGCTCACCGGGACTAGCGGGGGGCCCCTACGAGCAGTACTTC	CASSPGLAGGPYEQYF
-	TRBV19	TRBJ2-7	TRBD1	14	TGTGCCAGCGGCCCACAGGGGGCTATCTACGAGCAGTACTTC	CASGPQGAIYEQYF
-	TRBV27	TRBJ1-2	-	14	TGTGCCAGCAGTTTCGGCCGGGCGAACTATGGCTACACCTTC	CASSFGRANYGYTF
few	TRBV10-3	TRBJ2-7	TRBD1	16	TGTGCCATCAGTGTGTCTTCAGGACAGGGTTTTGACGAGCAGTACTTC	CAISVSSGQGFDEQYF
-	TRBV19	TRBJ2-2	-	15	TGTGCCAGTAGTATACGACTGATGAACACCGGGGAGCTGTTTTTT	CASSIRLMNTGELFF
-	TRBV6-5	TRBJ1-1	-	13	TGTGCCAGCAGTTACTCGAGGACAGCTGAAGCTTTCTTT	CASSYSRTAEAFF
-	TRBV2	TRBJ1-3	TRBD1	14	TGTGCCAGCAGTAAGGACAGGGACCGAAACACCATATATTTT	CASSKDRDRNTIYF
few	TRBV7-9	TRBJ2-2	-	14	TGTGCCAGCAGCTTATACACAGACACCGGGGAGCTGTTTTTT	CASSLYTDTGELFF
-	TRBV6-1	TRBJ2-3	TRBD1	14	TGTGCCAGCAGTGAAGCGCAGGGGGACAGGACGCAGTATTTT	CASSEAQGDRTQYF
-	TRBV27	TRBJ2-3	-	15	TGTGCCAGCAGGCTTGCACTTACGTACACAGATACGCAGTATTTT	CASRLALTYTDTQYF
-	TRBV7-6	TRBJ2-1	TRBD2	17	TGTGCCAGCAGCTTAACCATAGCGGGGGCCTCCTACAATGAGCAGTTCTTC	CASSLTIAGASYNEQFF
-	TRBV27	TRBJ2-7	TRBD1	16	TGTGCCAGCAGTTTCTACTCCCGACAGGGGGGGTACGAGCAGTACTTC	CASSFYSRQGGYEQYF
-	TRBV6-2/TRBV6-3	TRBJ1-1	-	12	TGTGCCAGCAGTAAAGTGAACACTGAAGCTTTCTTT	CASSKVNTEAFF
-	TRBV27	TRBJ2-2	TRBD2	16	TGTGCCAGCAGTTCTACTAGCGGGTGGCACACCGGGGAGCTGTTTTTT	CASSSTSGWHTGELFF
-	TRBV5-6	TRBJ2-7	TRBD1	14	TGTGCCAGCAGCGACAGGGGGGTCTCCTACGAGCAGTACTTC	CASSDRGVSYEQYF
-	TRBV28	TRBJ2-1	TRBD2	15	TGTGCCAGCAGTTTGGCCTGGGGGGGCTACAATGAGCAGTTCTTC	CASSLAWGGYNEQFF
-	TRBV6-5	TRBJ2-1	TRBD1	15	TGTGCCAGCTCAGCGACAGGGATCTCCTACAATGAGCAGTTCTTC	CASSATGISYNEQFF
-	TRBV7-2	TRBJ2-2	-	16	TGTGCCAGCAGCTTGCTCTACCGGGGCAACACCGGGGAGCTGTTTTTT	CASSLLYRGNTGELFF
-	TRBV13	TRBJ2-5	-	15	TGTGCCAGCAGCTTAAGTCTTTCGGGGGAAGAGACCCAGTACTTC	CASSLSLSGEETQYF
-	TRBV29-1	TRBJ1-4	-	10	TGCAGCGTAGAGAAAGAAAAACTGTTTTTT	CSVEKEKLFF
-	TRBV20-1	TRBJ2-3	TRBD2	16	TGCAGTGCTAGTAGGGCTAGCGGGGGGGCGGTAGATACGCAGTATTTT	CSASRASGGAVDTQYF
-	TRBV5-6	TRBJ2-1	TRBD2	14	TGTGCCAGCAGCTTGGGCGGGGGGTACAATGAGCAGTTCTTC	CASSLGGGYNEQFF
-	TRBV18	TRBJ2-3	-	16	TGTGCCAGCTCACCCCGGCAGACCGCTAGCACAGATACGCAGTATTTT	CASSPRQTASTDTQYF
-	TRBV7-2	TRBJ2-5	-	15	TGTGCCAGCAGCTTAGTAGGGTTCAGGGGAGAGACCCAGTACTTC	CASSLVGFRGETQYF
-	TRBV5-1	TRBJ2-7	-	12	TGCGCCAGCAGCCCGACAGGCTACGAGCAGTACTTC	CASSPTGYEQYF
-	TRBV28	TRBJ1-3	-	16	TGTGCCAGCAGTTTATCTCGAGTTTTCGCTGGAAACACCATATATTTT	CASSLSRVFAGNTIYF
-	TRBV4-3	TRBJ2-3	-	13	TGCGCCAGCAGCCATTCAGGGTTAGATACGCAGTATTTT	CASSHSGLDTQYF
-	TRBV3-1/TRBV3-2	TRBJ1-6	TRBD1	16	TGTGCCAGCAGCCAAACGGGACAGCTCCTTAATTCACCCCTCCACTTT	CASSQTGQLLNSPLHF
-	TRBV10-1	TRBJ2-3	-	12	TGCGCCAGCAGTGACCCAGGGCGTGGGCAGTATTTT	CASSDPGRGQYF
-	TRBV5-6	TRBJ1-2	-	14	TGTGCCAGCACCCGGGGTGGGGGACACTATGGCTACACCTTC	CASTRGGGHYGYTF
-	TRBV2	TRBJ2-3	TRBD2	16	TGTGCCAGCAGGTCGATTGGCGGGGGGGCGGCAGATACGCAGTATTTT	CASRSIGGGAADTQYF
-	TRBV11-3	TRBJ2-1	-	13	TGTGCCAGCAGCCCCCGGCCTTACAATGAGCAGTTCTTC	CASSPRPYNEQFF
-	TRBV28	TRBJ2-7	-	14	TGTGCCAGCAATGTCCACTCGAACTCCTACGAGCAGTACTTC	CASNVHSNSYEQYF
-	TRBV7-2	TRBJ1-2	-	14	TGTGCCAGCAGCATCAGGGACCGCACCTATGGCTACACCTTC	CASSIRDRTYGYTF
-	TRBV7-9	TRBJ2-5	-	14	TGTGCCAGCAGCTTAGGAAGGTTCCAAGAGACCCAGTACTTC	CASSLGRFQETQYF
-	TRBV4-1	TRBJ2-3	-	13	TGCGCCAGCAGGGTTAAGGGTACAGATACGCAGTATTTT	CASRVKGTDTQYF
-	TRBV2	TRBJ2-2	TRBD1	14	TGTGCCAGCAAGGGACAGGGGGCGGCCGGGGAGCTGTTTTTT	CASKGQGAAGELFF
-	TRBV18	TRBJ1-2	-	13	TGTGCCAGCTCACCGACAGAGTCCTATGGCTACACCTTC	CASSPTESYGYTF
-	TRBV18	TRBJ2-2	-	17	TGTGCCAGCTCACCATTTGCCCAGCCGCCGAACACCGGGGAGCTGTTTTTT	CASSPFAQPPNTGELFF
few	TRBV6-2/TRBV6-3	TRBJ2-7	TRBD1	16	TGTGCCAGCAGTCTACTACAGGGGCTCCCGCCGGGAGAGCAGTACTTC	CASSLLQGLPPGEQYF
once	TRBV6-2/TRBV6-3	TRBJ2-5	-	13	TGTGCCAGCAGTTCCGGACAGATAGGGACCCAGTACTTC	CASSSGQIGTQYF
-	TRBV19	TRBJ1-4	-	15	TGTGCCAGTATGGGGGCTGGACGGACGAGGGAAAAACTGTTTTTT	CASMGAGRTREKLFF
-	TRBV28	TRBJ1-2	-	15	TGTGCCAGCTCCCGACGACTACAGGGATCAAGGGGCTACACCTTC	CASSRRLQGSRGYTF
-	TRBV20-1	TRBJ2-1	TRBD2	12	TGCAGTGCTAGTCTAGCGGGGGCTGAGCAGTTCTTC	CSASLAGAEQFF
-	TRBV28	TRBJ1-2	-	12	TGTGCCAGCAGTTTGGATTCGGCCCGCAACACCTTC	CASSLDSARNTF
-	TRBV4-1	TRBJ1-6	-	15	TGCGCCAGCAGCCAGGGAGGGGTCAGAAGTTCACCCCTCCACTTT	CASSQGGVRSSPLHF